This T cell receptor beta chain was recorded in a study of blood T cell repertoires in COVID-19. Authors' processing steps: Quantification of nucleated cells was approximated via reference gene primer amplification. The assay was immunoSEQ multiplex PCR, and TCRdb's table has in-frame clones only and misses some. The DNA gave D and trimming, while V, J and clone size come from that table. Of 150,000 to 200,000 clones listed, roughly 88% are singletons. This CDR3 has 13 amino acids. Trimming took off 6 bases at V and 1 base at J, with 8 bases between the two ends. Germline loops: CDR1 SNHLY, CDR2 FYNNEI.

The V and J genes are TRBV2 and TRBJ2-3; D ambiguous. The source of this sequence is a human donor with active or convalescent COVID-19. The donor label of this sample is uncertain. Sequencing was done on a sample of peripheral blood. CDR3 DNA sequence: TGTGCCAGCAGGGAGCGACGCACAGATACGCAGTATTTT. This gives the protein CASRERRTDTQYF. Filled out from reference TRBV2 and TRBJ2-3, the complete variable domain reads EPEVTQTPSHQVTQMGQEVILRCVPISNHLYFYWYRQILGQKVEFLVSFYNNEISEKSEIFDDQFSVERPDGSNFTLKIRSTKLEDSAMYFCASRERRTDTQYFGPGTRLTVL.